The clone carrying this T cell receptor (beta chain) was counted many times. Its antigen is undetermined. Clinical Activity Scores of at least 3, NOSPECS grades of at least 4 and durations under 3 months characterized ophthalmopathy patients. The entry originates in a study of T cells in Graves' hyperthyroidism and ophthalmopathy. About the study: Peripheral blood was acquired at first diagnosis, ahead of any therapy whatsoever.

Germline CDR1 MNHEY, CDR2 SMNVEV (reference sequence). CDR3 length: 13 amino acids. J gave up 3 bases and V 5 bases, and 3 bases lay outside the gene matches. The TCR beta CDR3 regions underwent amplification using RNA transcripts as the source. Researchers ran a first-round RT-PCR on the TCR CDR3 using the HTBI primer set. TCRdb fed the multiplex PCR reads into MiXCR, producing one record per CDR3 protein. Counted here are around 350,000 distinct CDR3 sequences, 13% to 15% occurring once; the ten biggest clones make up about 20%. Findings and limits, study-wide: Most expanded thyroid clonotypes above 0.001 also appeared in blood.

The chain uses TRBV27 and TRBJ1-2; TRBD1 matches 7 bases. This TCR was sampled from a woman aged 55-75 years with Graves' ophthalmopathy. Sequencing was done on a sample of blood. The CDR3 DNA sequence: TGTGCCAGCAGTGCCGGGACAGACTATGGCTACACCTTC. Translating it yields CASSAGTDYGYTF.